These T cell receptor beta chains were read from a single sample in a study of cytomegalovirus exposure and HLA in healthy donors. The method was immunoSEQ multiplex PCR; TCRdb's version includes in-frame clones alone and lacks a portion of them. The sample comprises under 200,000 clones, 82% of which are singletons, and 1.7% rests with the top ten. Material for sequencing was PBMCs. The source is a young woman in good health and CMV-seronegative. The CDR3 runs from the conserved cysteine through the conserved F or W. D genes are given only for firm matches. Only some rows state a clone size, as once, few, many or a class for expanded clones.

abundance	v_gene	j_gene	d_gene	CDR3nt	CDR3aa
.	TRBV9	TRBJ2-5	TRBD1	TGTGCCAGCAGCGCCATGACAGGGGAGAAAGAGACCCAGTACTTC	CASSAMTGEKETQYF
.	TRBV7-2	TRBJ2-7	TRBD2	TGTGCCAGCAGCTTAGGGACTAGCGGGACCTACGAGCAGTACTTC	CASSLGTSGTYEQYF
once	TRBV27	TRBJ2-7	.	TGTGCCAGCACCCCCGCTGGACTGGTAAACTACGAGCAGTACTTC	CASTPAGLVNYEQYF
.	TRBV9	TRBJ2-1	TRBD1	TGTGCCAGCAGCCGACTGCCCGGGACAGCCTCCTACAATGAGCAGTTCTTC	CASSRLPGTASYNEQFF
.	TRBV11-2	TRBJ2-1	.	TGTGCCAGCAGCTTAGGAGTTAGCCCCGGCTCCTACAATGAGCAGTTCTTC	CASSLGVSPGSYNEQFF
.	TRBV9	TRBJ2-1	TRBD1	TGTGCCAGCAGCGTATATGGACAGGGGGAACTCAATGAGCAGTTCTTC	CASSVYGQGELNEQFF
.	TRBV28	TRBJ2-1	.	TGTGCCAGCAGCCGGGAGTTGGGCTCCTACAATGAGCAGTTCTTC	CASSRELGSYNEQFF
.	TRBV6-6	TRBJ1-1	.	TGTGCCAGCAGTTACGGGCAGGTGTTTAGTGAAGCTTTCTTT	CASSYGQVFSEAFF
.	TRBV15	TRBJ1-5	.	TGTGCCACCAGCAATTACCCGGAGCCTGGCAATCAGCCCCAGCATTTT	CATSNYPEPGNQPQHF
.	TRBV6-1	TRBJ1-4	.	TGTGCCAGCAGGTCGCCCCGGGGGGGACTGTTTTTT	CASRSPRGGLFF
.	TRBV18	TRBJ1-4	TRBD1	TGTGCCAGCTCACCGGCGGGACAGATCCAATCAAAACTGTTTTTT	CASSPAGQIQSKLFF
.	TRBV2	TRBJ2-1	TRBD2	TGTGCCAGCACTTACGGACTAGCGGGAGCTTGGGCCTACAATGAGCAGTTCTTC	CASTYGLAGAWAYNEQFF
.	TRBV5-1	TRBJ1-1	TRBD1	TGCGCCAGCAGCCCACAGGGGGGGGACACTGAAGCTTTCTTT	CASSPQGGDTEAFF
.	TRBV18	TRBJ1-1	.	TGTGCCAGCTCACCCGGGGATTGGTCAGGTGAAGCTTTCTTC	CASSPGDWSGEAFF
once	TRBV11-3	TRBJ2-1	TRBD2	TGTGCCAGCAGCTTACCACCGGGGACTAGCGGATCCTACAATGAGCAGTTCTTC	CASSLPPGTSGSYNEQFF